The T cell receptor beta chain under discussion was sequenced for a study of blood T cell repertoires in COVID-19. This clone turned up a few times. J was trimmed by 8 bases and V by 4 bases; bases with no gene match: 10. Germline V lookup: CDR1 MNHEY, CDR2 SVGAGI. The CDR3 loop spans 16 amino acids. Original data processing: Reference gene primer amplification gave estimated nucleated cell counts. Produced via immunoSEQ multiplex PCR; TCRdb's table is partial and in-frame only. That table gives V, J and clone size, and the DNA gave D and trimming. The table lists approximately 180,000 clones, 75% to 85% of them singletons.

Sequencing was done on a sample of PBMCs or T cells enriched from blood (not recorded which). This chain links TRBV6-5 with TRBJ1-4, with TRBD1 matching 10 bases. The TCR comes from a woman between 50 and 59 years old with acute COVID-19. This CDR3 reads CASSSGQGSSGEKLFF. The CDR3 coding sequence is TGTGCCAGCAGTTCGGGACAGGGGTCTTCGGGGGAAAAACTGTTTTTT.